This TCR beta chain was documented in a study of siplizumab effects on memory and regulatory T cells. The V gene lost 8 bases and the J gene lost 4 bases, with 11 bases spanning the gap. CDR1 is MDHEN, CDR2 SYDVKM, per germline. The CDR3 has 12 amino acids. A note on this clone: Its antigen is not identified.

Assay used: immunoSEQ multiplex PCR; TCRdb lists only in-frame clones, some missing. The sample includes over 80,000 clones, around 94% seen only once; the top ten take 1% to 1.5%. Broader study findings: Sequences that were alloreactive and traceable to unstimulated CD4+ memory cells were significantly reduced by siplizumab. Solely a minor proportion of alloreactive clones could be assigned to unstimulated subsets.

This chain joins TRBV28 and TRBJ1-1; D gene ambiguous. The specimen sequenced was non-Treg CD4+ T cells sorted from blood. This receptor was taken from a human donor in good health. The CDR3 loop is CASRISGTEAFF. The DNA for the CDR3 is TGTGCCAGCCGGATAAGCGGCACTGAAGCTTTCTTT.